The rows below give T cell receptor beta chains drawn from one sample of a study of cytomegalovirus exposure and HLA in healthy donors. Some clones are missing from TCRdb's copy, which holds only in-frame ones; the method was immunoSEQ multiplex PCR. The sample has more than 150,000 clones, 80% seen once. Material for sequencing was PBMCs. Receptor source: a boy younger than 18 in good health and CMV-seronegative. Both conserved end residues are part of each CDR3. The order of the fields is V gene, clone size, D gene, J gene, CDR3 DNA, CDR3 protein. The D gene is left open where the match is weak. Rows give clone size only sometimes, using once, few, many, or a class for an expanded clone.

TRBV19,once,TRBD2,TRBJ2-3,TGTGCCAGTAGCCGCAGGCCGGGACTAGCGGGAACAGATACGCAGTATTTT,CASSRRPGLAGTDTQYF
TRBV7-9,.,TRBD1,TRBJ1-1,TGTGCCAGCAGCTTGGACAGGGGTACTGAAGCTTTCTTT,CASSLDRGTEAFF
TRBV5-8,.,.,TRBJ2-5,TGTGCCAGCAGCTCGCCCCTGACTCATGGGGAGACCCAGTACTTC,CASSSPLTHGETQYF
TRBV4-1,.,.,TRBJ2-7,TGCGCCAGCAGCCAAGAAGGGCAGGGGTCCGACGAGCAGTACTTC,CASSQEGQGSDEQYF
TRBV11-2,.,TRBD2,TRBJ2-3,TGTGCCAGCAACAGACTAGCGGGAGGGCCCGGGGATACGCAGTATTTT,CASNRLAGGPGDTQYF
TRBV6-1,.,.,TRBJ2-2,TGTGCCAGCAGTGACCGTTACTCGAGACTTTCTACCGGGGAGCTGTTTTTT,CASSDRYSRLSTGELFF
TRBV7-9,.,.,TRBJ1-2,TGTGCCAGCAGCTTAAACGCCAGGACAGACTATGGCTACACCTTC,CASSLNARTDYGYTF
TRBV9,.,.,TRBJ1-3,TGTGCCAGCAGCGTATCCTCGGGGGGTGGGACTGGAAACACCATATATTTT,CASSVSSGGGTGNTIYF
TRBV19,.,TRBD2,TRBJ2-5,TGTGCCAGCGGGAGGTCGGTAGCGGAGACCCAGTACTTC,CASGRSVAETQYF
TRBV7-3,few,.,TRBJ2-5,TGTGCCAGCAGCTTAACGGGTTTGGGCGGGGTCAAGACCCAGTACTTC,CASSLTGLGGVKTQYF
TRBV4-1,.,.,TRBJ2-5,TGCGCCAGCAGCCCAACAGGGATTGAGACCCAGTACTTC,CASSPTGIETQYF
TRBV5-1,.,TRBD1,TRBJ2-7,TGCGCCAGCAGCTTTTCTTCGGGACAGGGATCCTACGAGCAGTACTTC,CASSFSSGQGSYEQYF
TRBV5-6,few,TRBD2,TRBJ2-1,TGTGCCAGCAGCTTGGTCCTAGCGGGAGGTAACTACAATGAGCAGTTCTTC,CASSLVLAGGNYNEQFF
TRBV7-6,few,.,TRBJ2-1,TGTGCCAGCAGCTTAGCACCCCCTCTAGGGAGCTCCTACAATGAGCAGTTCTTC,CASSLAPPLGSSYNEQFF
TRBV18,.,TRBD1,TRBJ2-7,TGTGCCAGCTCTCGGGACAGGGGTACACTCGAGCAGTACTTC,CASSRDRGTLEQYF
TRBV7-9,.,TRBD2,TRBJ2-1,TGTGCCAGCAGCTTAGGGACTAGCGGGAAGTACAATGAGCAGTTCTTC,CASSLGTSGKYNEQFF
TRBV6-1,few,.,TRBJ1-2,TGTGCCAGCAGCTCAGGGCGCTATGGCTACACCTTC,CASSSGRYGYTF
TRBV5-6,.,.,TRBJ1-1,TGTGCCAGCAGCCCGGCGCCAGGGCAAAACACTGAAGCTTTCTTT,CASSPAPGQNTEAFF
TRBV27,.,TRBD1,TRBJ2-1,TGTGCCAGCAGTTCTCCGAACAGGGGCCCTATCTCATACAATGAGCAGTTCTTC,CASSSPNRGPISYNEQFF
TRBV11-3,.,TRBD1,TRBJ1-4,TGTGCCAGCAGCATTGGGACAGCGGTGAATGAAAAACTGTTTTTT,CASSIGTAVNEKLFF
TRBV29-1,.,.,TRBJ2-5,TGCAGCGGGGGGGGCTACAAAGAGACCCAGTACTTC,CSGGGYKETQYF
TRBV13,.,TRBD1,TRBJ1-2,TGTGCCAGCAGCTTCCGGGACAGGGAGCCTAACTATGGCTACACCTTC,CASSFRDREPNYGYTF
TRBV5-1,.,.,TRBJ2-1,TGCGCCAGCACCCCGGTGCGGGGTGAGCAGTTCTTC,CASTPVRGEQFF
TRBV11-3,.,.,TRBJ1-2,TGTGCCAGCAGCTTAGTTGCCCAGGGACATGGGAAGGGCTACACCTTC,CASSLVAQGHGKGYTF
TRBV6-5,.,.,TRBJ2-7,TGTGCCAGCAGTTCGACAGGCGTTAGCTCCTACGAGCAGTACTTC,CASSSTGVSSYEQYF
TRBV10-3,.,TRBD1,TRBJ2-5,TGTGCCATCAGTGGGGTGAGGACAGGGGTCGGCGCAGAGACCCAGTACTTC,CAISGVRTGVGAETQYF
TRBV7-9,.,TRBD2,TRBJ2-2,TGTGCCAGTACTTGGGGGGGACTAACGAACACCGGGGAGCTGTTTTTT,CASTWGGLTNTGELFF
TRBV7-2,.,TRBD2,TRBJ2-7,TGTGCCAGCAGCAGCGGGGACGGAACTTATGCCGAGCAGTACTTC,CASSSGDGTYAEQYF
TRBV4-1,.,.,TRBJ1-2,TGCGCCAGCAGCCGAACTCCCCCGGGGGGGATACTGCGCTACACCTTC,CASSRTPPGGILRYTF
TRBV10-3,.,TRBD2,TRBJ2-3,TGTGCCAGCCTACGGACTAGCGGGACTTCTGATACGCAGTATTTT,CASLRTSGTSDTQYF
TRBV30,.,TRBD1,TRBJ2-7,TGTGCCTGGAGTCGGACAGGCAGGGACTACGAGCAGTACTTC,CAWSRTGRDYEQYF
TRBV7-9,once,.,TRBJ2-7,TGTGCCAGCAGCTTTACCGGGAGCTCCTACGAGCAGTACTTC,CASSFTGSSYEQYF
TRBV6-5,.,.,TRBJ2-7,TGTGCCAGCAGTCCGCGGAGGGCCTCCTACGAGCAGTACTTC,CASSPRRASYEQYF
TRBV28,.,.,TRBJ2-1,TGTGCCAGCAGCGCATCGAGCACAGGGAACAATGAGCAGTTCTTC,CASSASSTGNNEQFF
TRBV11-2,.,TRBD2,TRBJ2-1,TGTGCCAGCAGCCCGACTAGCCTCAATGAGCAGTTCTTC,CASSPTSLNEQFF
TRBV5-4,.,TRBD1,TRBJ1-4,TGTGCCAGCAGCTTGTCGGGACAGGTTGAAAAACTGTTTTTT,CASSLSGQVEKLFF
TRBV4-1,.,.,TRBJ1-2,TGCGCCAGCAGCCAAGAAAGTCTACGTAGCTATGGCTACACCTTC,CASSQESLRSYGYTF
TRBV6-4,.,.,TRBJ2-3,TGTGCCAACCCCAAACGCAATGAGACAGATACGCAGTATTTT,CANPKRNETDTQYF
TRBV10-3,.,TRBD2,TRBJ2-2,TGTGCCATCAGTGAGATGAGCGGGGTTACTATTGGGGAGCTGTTTTTT,CAISEMSGVTIGELFF
TRBV9,once,TRBD1,TRBJ1-2,TGTGCCAGCAGCGTAGCCACCGGACAGGGGAGGGGCTACACCTTC,CASSVATGQGRGYTF
TRBV10-3,.,TRBD1,TRBJ1-6,TGTGCCATCAGTCTCGACAGGGACAATTCACCCCTCCACTTT,CAISLDRDNSPLHF
TRBV15,.,.,TRBJ1-2,TGTGCCACCAGCAGAGAAGTCAGAGACAACTCTGGCTACACCTTC,CATSREVRDNSGYTF
TRBV6-5,.,TRBD1,TRBJ1-2,TGTGCCAGCAGTTACGGGGACAGGTGGAATGGCTACACCTTC,CASSYGDRWNGYTF
TRBV4-1,few,.,TRBJ1-1,TGCGCCAGCAGCCAAGTACGAGGCACTGAAGCTTTCTTT,CASSQVRGTEAFF
TRBV30,.,.,TRBJ2-7,TGTGCCTGGCAGGGGATCCCGGATTACGAGCAGTACTTC,CAWQGIPDYEQYF